This TCR beta chain was sequenced in a study of T cell responses to AZD1222 COVID-19 vaccine (dated by TCRdb to about 2021). Regarding the study in general: A total of approximately 240 trial participants underwent TCR sequencing, of whom about 210 received two doses of AZD1222 and around 25 received two doses of the MenACWY control vaccine. Trial participants were enrolled by age into subgroups of 18-55, 56-69 and 70-plus years, and around 150, 29 and 61 TCR-sequenced participants, respectively, were included in these subgroups.

The CDR3 regions of human TCRbeta chains were analyzed by immunosequencing. Per the source publication's procedure: Repertoire TCRs were checked for matches against a reference library of SARS-CoV-2-specific TCRs that had been generated using the MIRA antigen-specificity platform. Breadth meant the fraction of unique TCRs that were SARS-CoV-2-associated, whereas depth meant the fraction of total T cells that were SARS-CoV-2-associated. Using the MIRA data, each spike-specific TCR was mapped to the spike region that the TCR reacts to and placed in a CD4 or CD8 class. Log10-transformed breadth and depth values were compared by one-way ANOVA with Sidak's multiple comparisons tests. The immuneACCESS repertoire file appears here via TCRdb, limited to in-frame rearrangements. These files lack a portion of the clones; in checked studies, under half of the deficit traces to unresolved V genes, and the cause of the others is not known. V, J and clone size derive from that table, while D and trimming were established from the DNA sequence. The table for this sample lists 150,000 or so clones. Roughly 2% of the sample is held by the ten biggest clonotypes.

The time point label, read with the paper, signifies: baseline before first vaccination. Samples from vaccinated people were obtained from the UK trials COV001 and COV002, which included a single-blind randomized controlled phase 2/3 trial of AZD1222 (ChAdOx1 nCoV-19) in healthy adults. For TCRbeta chain sequencing, PBMC samples from trial participants were taken at day 0 and at day 28 after the second dose. CDR1 is given as SGDLS and CDR2 as YYNGEE, both from the germline V gene. Reading from cysteine to phenylalanine, the CDR3 counts 16 amino acids. Just the 48-base CDR3 DNA is kept, in frame starting at base 1. Trimming costs V 0 bases and J 1 base, and their ends lie 13 bases apart. The study at large found these results: The 56-69-year group was small, and its depth increase did not reach significance, likely because of low power. Nearly half of unique spike-specific TCRs reportedly recognized epitopes outside regions mutated in the B.1.351 and B.1.1.7 variants. After two AZD1222 doses, both the breadth and the depth of spike-specific TCRs were significantly higher than at day 0 and than in MenACWY recipients. Conclusions about previously exposed vaccinees are limited, since just five or six AZD1222 recipients were seropositive for SARS-CoV-2 at baseline. Because no samples from the day 14 peak response were available, repertoires could be characterized only after the peak T cell response. Participants were mostly white British, with more females than males. The authors suggested clonal diversity may have been underestimated. Vaccine-associated CD4 TCRs spanned the whole spike protein, with dominant responses in regions 160-218 and 743-854.

About this clone itself: Its antigen target is currently unknown.

This clonotype was obtained from an adult in good health. The chain employs TRBV9 and TRBJ1-1; no confident D gene assignment can be made. The sequenced sample consisted of peripheral blood. The CDR3 region: CASSVVESHENTEAFF. The nucleotide sequence reads TGTGCCAGCAGCGTAGTAGAGAGCCACGAGAACACTGAAGCTTTCTTT.